This record looks at one TCR beta chain sequence and its context. Its specificity is unknown. This sample was taken from a study of persistence of HIV-infected CD4 T cells. The stimulus was lysate of CMV-infected fibroblasts, about 11 ug/mL. Sorting selected CD4+ T cells upregulating both CD40 ligand and CD69. This was the immunoSEQ version 4 assay in survey mode. Each sample used up to roughly 1 ug genomic DNA diluted to around 10 ng/uL. The protocol was immunoSEQ multiplex PCR, while the TCRdb copy is restricted to in-frame clones and leaves out a portion. Counted here are more than 15,000 clones, approximately 78% occurring once; the ten biggest clones make up roughly 7%. General study findings and limits: TCR oligoclonality correlated with proviral oligoclonality in the same sorted populations. CMV- and Gag-responding cells had lower TCRbeta richness than CD3/CD28-responding cells.

The sample in question was CD4+ T cells sorted from PBMCs after roughly 18-hour stimulation, obtained from a patient who received antiretroviral therapy. This TCR came from an adult man with HIV who was CMV-seropositive.

CDR3 region: CASSFKTGGTEAFF. CDR3 in DNA: TGTGCCAGCAGCTTTAAGACAGGGGGGACTGAAGCTTTCTTT. The J gene is TRBJ1-1, the V gene TRBV6-1, with 9 bases fitting TRBD1. Trimming removed 6 bases from V and 5 bases from J; junction bases left unmatched: 7. The CDR3 is made up of 14 amino acids. Germline V gives CDR1 MNHNS, CDR2 SASEGT.